The 19 T cell receptor beta chains in this list originate from one sample, sequenced in a study of blood T cell repertoires in COVID-19. The table came from immunoSEQ multiplex PCR; TCRdb's copy has only in-frame clones and leaves some out. The table includes about 200,000 clones, 85% detected once. Sequencing was carried out using peripheral blood. The receptors stem from a man between 60 and 70 years old with COVID-19, enrolled during active disease.

The chain has TRBV2 and TRBJ1-5, with 9 positions matching TRBD1. Germline CDR1 SNHLY, CDR2 FYNNEI. Trimming at V came to 6 bases and at J to 7 bases, leaving 7 bases not matched to a gene. The CDR3 consists of 14 residues. The CDR3 region is CASRTGTGKQPQHF. CDR3 bases: TGTGCCAGCAGAACCGGGACAGGGAAACAGCCCCAGCATTTT.

The chain carries TRBV10-3 and TRBJ1-1; D is undetermined. V was pared by 6 bases and J by 1 base, with 15 bases between. CDR3 size: 15 residues. Germline values: CDR1 ENHRY, CDR2 SYGVKD. CDR3 sequence reads: CAIRPEQPGNTEAFF. CDR3 bases: TGTGCCATCAGACCCGAGCAGCCAGGGAACACTGAAGCTTTCTTT.

CDR3 sequence (DNA): TGTGCCAGTAGTCAACACCAGGACAGGGAAGCTTTCTTT. Its translation is CASSQHQDREAFF. The rearrangement joins TRBV19 to TRBJ1-1, with 7 nucleotides matching TRBD1. The CDR3 is made up of 13 amino acids. Trimming took 5 bases from V and 8 from J; bases not matched to a gene: 8. Germline assignment: CDR1 LNHDA and CDR2 SQIVND (reference sequence).

Here the CDR3 DNA reads TGCGCCAGCAGCCGAACAGGGGGCGTTCGGAGCACTGAAGCTTTCTTT. Translating it yields CASSRTGGVRSTEAFF. V and J are TRBV4-3 and TRBJ1-1, with 9 bases aligning to TRBD1. The V gene end was trimmed by 4 bases and the J gene end by 4 bases; junction bases not matched to a gene: 10. Germline loops: CDR1 LGHNA, CDR2 YSLEER. The CDR3 has 16 amino acids.

This clone showed up just once. The CDR3 coding sequence is TGTGCCAGCAGCTTTCTACCGCCGAGGGATTCACCCCTCCACTTT. Its translation: CASSFLPPRDSPLHF. This sequence joins TRBV7-2 and TRBJ1-6; no definite D call. Trimming stripped 3 bases from V and 8 bases from J, with 14 bases between. The CDR3 loop spans 15 amino acids. Germline V CDR1 and CDR2: SGHTA, FQGNSA. The complete variable domain, with remaining parts taken from reference TRBV7-2 and TRBJ1-6, reads GAGVSQSPSNKVTEKGKDVELRCDPISGHTALYWYRQSLGQGLEFLIYFQGNSAPDKSGLPSDRFSAERTGGSVSTLTIQRTQQEDSAVYLCASSFLPPRDSPLHFGNGTRLTVT.

The chain uses TRBV6-4 and TRBJ2-5, with D uncertain. The CDR3 runs to 13 residues. Germline CDR1 and CDR2: MRHNA and SNTAGT. Trimming left V 6 bases short and J 5 bases short, with 13 bases between. The chain's CDR3 is CASSYHLGETQYF. Here the CDR3 DNA reads TGTGCCAGCAGCTACCACTTGGGCGAGACCCAGTACTTC.

This chain links TRBV12-5 with TRBJ1-4; TRBD1 agrees at 8 bases. Germline trimming cut 1 base from V and 8 bases from J; bases unmatched to any gene: 3. Germline-derived CDR1 and CDR2 are LGHNT and FRNRAP. This CDR3 contains 14 residues. CDR3 nucleotides: TGTGCTAGTGGTTTGGGGACAGGGAAGGAAAAACTGTTTTTT. This translates into CASGLGTGKEKLFF. Based on the CDR3 plus reference TRBV12-5 and TRBJ1-4, the full variable domain is DARVTQTPRHKVTEMGQEVTMRCQPILGHNTVFWYRQTMMQGLELLAYFRNRAPLDDSGMPKDRFSAEMPDATLATLKIQPSEPRDSAVYFCASGLGTGKEKLFFGSGTQLSVL.

The chain carries TRBV30 and TRBJ1-2, with a possible D match to TRBD1 (6 bases). CDR1 GTSNPN and CDR2 SVGIG come from the germline V gene (reference sequence). The CDR3 consists of 14 residues. Trimming left V 4 bases short and J 5 bases short, with 17 bases between. The CDR3 protein is CAWTQGRGFYGYTF. In DNA, the CDR3 is TGTGCCTGGACGCAGGGCAGGGGTTTTTATGGCTACACCTTC.

The V and J genes are TRBV5-4 and TRBJ1-6; D might be TRBD1 (5 bases). The CDR3 is made up of 14 amino acids. The germline gives CDR1 SGHNT, CDR2 YYREEE (reference sequence). V lost 0 bases, J lost 7 bases, and 8 bases lay in between. CDR3 coding DNA: TGTGCCAGCAGCTTGGGGACACCCAATTCACCCCTCCACTTT. Protein: CASSLGTPNSPLHF.

The rearrangement joins TRBV4-2 to TRBJ2-3; 7 nucleotides match TRBD2. The V gene's germline CDR1 is LGHNA and CDR2 YNFKEQ. The CDR3 extends over 15 amino acids. The V segment lost 4 bases and the J segment 0 bases; nucleotides outside the gene matches: 4. The CDR3 DNA sequence: TGTGCCAGCAGCCCTAGCGGAGCCAGCACAGATACGCAGTATTTT. As protein: CASSPSGASTDTQYF.

This chain joins TRBV18 and TRBJ1-2; TRBD1 might be the D (6 bases). Germline V gene data show CDR1 as KGHSH and CDR2 as LQKENI. V gave up 6 bases and J gave up 8 bases, with 16 bases separating them. The CDR3 is made up of 13 amino acids. The CDR3 region has the DNA TGTGCCAGCTCGCTTACAGGGCTAGGGGGCTACACCTTC. This translates into CASSLTGLGGYTF.

The chain couples TRBV6-5 to TRBJ1-2, with TRBD1 matching over 7 bases. The germline V gene has CDR1 MNHEY and CDR2 SVGAGI. The CDR3 loop spans 14 amino acids. The V gene end was trimmed by 5 bases and the J gene end by 4 bases; junction bases not matched to a gene: 7. The CDR3 sequence: CASSRRQGRYGYTF. CDR3 coding DNA: TGTGCCAGCAGTCGCCGACAGGGTCGCTATGGCTACACCTTC.

V usage is TRBV5-4 and J usage is TRBJ1-2, with D hard to call. Trimming took 0 bases from V and 6 from J, leaving 6 bases between them. Germline V gene sequence: CDR1 SGHNT, CDR2 YYREEE (reference sequence). This CDR3 comprises 12 residues. The chain's CDR3 is CASSLEIDGYTF. The DNA of the CDR3 is TGTGCCAGCAGCTTGGAGATAGATGGCTACACCTTC. The variable domain in full, with the rest retrieved from reference TRBV5-4 and TRBJ1-2, is ETGVTQSPTHLIKTRGQQVTLRCSSQSGHNTVSWYQQALGQGPQFIFQYYREEENGRGNFPPRFSGLQFPNYSSELNVNALELDDSALYLCASSLEIDGYTFGSGTRLTVV.

This clone was seen just once. This rearrangement joins TRBV10-1 to TRBJ1-1, with a possible D match to TRBD1 (6 bases). Germline V CDR1 and CDR2: WNHNN, SYGVQD (reference sequence). Trimming left V 4 bases short and J 5 bases short, with 14 bases between. This CDR3 region has 14 residues. The CDR3 sequence: CASSATGGWTEAFF. CDR3 DNA: TGCGCCAGCAGTGCCACGGGGGGCTGGACTGAAGCTTTCTTT.

V and J are TRBV6-2 or TRBV6-3 and TRBJ1-2; D gene unclear. The CDR3 covers 15 residues. The V and J ends lost 7 bases and 2 bases respectively, with 17 bases between them. Germline assignment: CDR1 MNHEY and CDR2 SVGEGT. The CDR3 here is CASTPRGGKNYGYTF. Here the CDR3 DNA reads TGTGCCAGCACCCCCCGGGGAGGAAAGAACTATGGCTACACCTTC.

This clone occurred a few times. The chain employs TRBV2 and TRBJ1-5; 7 bases fit TRBD1. Germline values: CDR1 SNHLY, CDR2 FYNNEI. The CDR3 is 15 amino acids. V lost 5 bases, J lost 4 bases, and 8 bases stayed unmatched. For the CDR3, the DNA is TGTGCCAGCAGTACCAAACAGGGGCGTAATCAGCCCCAGCATTTT. Encoded protein: CASSTKQGRNQPQHF. The whole variable domain, filled in from reference TRBV2 and TRBJ1-5, reads EPEVTQTPSHQVTQMGQEVILRCVPISNHLYFYWYRQILGQKVEFLVSFYNNEISEKSEIFDDQFSVERPDGSNFTLKIRSTKLEDSAMYFCASSTKQGRNQPQHFGDGTRLSIL.

This clone was detected once. The V and J genes are TRBV9 and TRBJ1-4; 8 bases fit TRBD1. The CDR3 is 15 residues long. V shed 2 bases, J shed 8 bases, and the junction held 8 bases outside the gene matches. In germline, CDR1 is SGDLS, CDR2 YYNGEE. DNA of the CDR3: TGTGCCAGCAGCGTCGAGGACAGGGTAGACGAAAAACTGTTTTTT. It codes for CASSVEDRVDEKLFF. Using reference TRBV9 and TRBJ1-4 for the parts outside the CDR3, the full variable domain is DSGVTQTPKHLITATGQRVTLRCSPRSGDLSVYWYQQSLDQGLQFLIQYYNGEERAKGNILERFSAQQFPDLHSELNLSSLELGDSALYFCASSVEDRVDEKLFFGSGTQLSVL.

The rearrangement joins TRBV7-7 to TRBJ2-1; 13 bases match TRBD2. CDR3 length: 16 amino acids. Per the germline V gene, CDR1 is SSHAT and CDR2 is FNYEAQ (reference sequence). V lost 1 base and J lost 5; bases outside the gene matches: 2. DNA for the CDR3: TGTGCCAGCAGCTTAGGACTAGCGGGAGGAGACAATGAGCAGTTCTTC. Translation: CASSLGLAGGDNEQFF.

The genes are TRBV10-3 and TRBJ2-5; D is unresolved. The germline gives CDR1 ENHRY, CDR2 SYGVKD. V was pared by 0 bases and J by 3 bases, with 8 bases between. The CDR3 has 14 residues. The CDR3 DNA sequence: TGTGCCATCAGTGAGTCCAAACAGAAAGAGACCCAGTACTTC. Its protein is CAISESKQKETQYF.